The 10 T cell receptor beta chains presented below share a single source sample, sequenced in a study of blood T cell repertoires in COVID-19. Clones were sequenced by immunoSEQ multiplex PCR, and TCRdb holds only the in-frame ones, with some missing. The table lists some 400,000 clones, around 87% of them singletons, with 6.5% in the top ten. What was sequenced was peripheral blood. The receptor set was obtained from a man aged 18 to 29 with active or convalescent COVID-19.

The V gene is TRBV5-1, the J gene TRBJ1-2; 7 nucleotides agree with TRBD1. Germline CDR1 SGHRS, CDR2 YFSETQ. V was pared by 2 bases and J by 5 bases, with 3 bases of the junction left unmatched. The CDR3 runs to 13 residues. The CDR3 DNA reads as TGCGCCAGCAGCTTCCCGACAGGGTATGGCTACACCTTC. Its protein is CASSFPTGYGYTF.

The J gene is TRBJ2-7, the V gene TRBV23-1, with 7 bases that match TRBD1. TRBV23-1 qualifies as an ORF whose function is uncertain. The V and J ends lost 9 bases and 1 base, in that order; junction bases with no gene match: 3. This CDR3 spans 12 amino acids. CDR3: CARPGQSYEQYF. The CDR3 DNA is TGCGCCAGACCGGGACAGTCCTACGAGCAGTACTTC.

This clone was seen a handful of times. The J gene is TRBJ1-3, the V gene TRBV5-4, with a tentative D call TRBD1 (6 bases). V was pared by 1 base and J by 4 bases, with 12 bases between. The CDR3 extends over 15 amino acids. CDR1 is SGHNT, CDR2 YYREEE, per germline (reference sequence). CDR3 sequence: CASSLSGALGNTIYF. CDR3 DNA sequence: TGTGCCAGCAGCTTGTCAGGGGCCCTCGGAAACACCATATATTTT.

This chain links TRBV7-3 with TRBJ2-3; 7 bases are a match to TRBD2. There are 16 residues in the CDR3. V was pared by 1 base and J by 4 bases, with 8 bases of the junction left unmatched. Germline CDR1 and CDR2: SGHTA and FQGTGA. The CDR3 DNA sequence: TGTGCCAGCAGCTTAAGGGGCGGGAGAACCCCAGATACGCAGTATTTT. Amino acid sequence: CASSLRGGRTPDTQYF.

The chain combines TRBV7-3 with TRBJ1-2, with 10 bases that match TRBD1. Looked up from germline, CDR1 is SGHTA and CDR2 is FQGTGA. V lost 5 bases, J lost 8 bases, and 8 bases stayed unmatched. The CDR3 contains 14 residues. CDR3 sequence reads: CASSTTGTGDGYTF. In nucleotides, the CDR3 is TGTGCCAGCAGCACAACCGGGACAGGGGACGGCTACACCTTC.

The chain has TRBV7-8 and TRBJ2-1, with D perhaps TRBD2 (6 bases). The CDR3 extends over 16 amino acids. The germline CDR1 and CDR2 sequences are SGHVS and FQNEAQ. V was pared by 1 base and J by 9 bases, with 19 bases between. The CDR3 DNA reads TGTGCCAGCAGCTTAGTTTGGGTGGGAGGACTGGGTGAGCAGTTCTTC. Translating gives CASSLVWVGGLGEQFF.

J is TRBJ2-7 and V is TRBV4-1; 10 nucleotides agree with TRBD1. CDR1 and CDR2 from the germline V gene are MGHRA and YSYEKL. The length of the CDR3 is 15 residues. The V gene end was trimmed by 1 base and the J gene end by 3 bases; junction bases not matched to a gene: 3. The CDR3 DNA follows: TGCGCCAGCAGCCAAGTTGGACAGGGGGTCTACGAGCAGTACTTC. The encoded protein is CASSQVGQGVYEQYF.

This chain's CDR3 is CATGTDYGYTF. DNA of the CDR3: TGTGCCACCGGGACAGACTATGGCTACACCTTC. V usage is TRBV19 and J usage is TRBJ1-2; 7 bases agree with TRBD1. After removal of 10 bases from V and 3 bases from J, the junction contained 2 bases not matched to a gene. CDR1 is LNHDA, CDR2 SQIVND, per germline (reference sequence). The CDR3 covers 11 residues.

This clone was observed a few times. The chain uses TRBV27 and TRBJ2-1, with 16 positions matching TRBD2. The CDR3 runs to 18 residues. V was clipped by 3 bases and J by 7 bases; unmatched bases: 9. CDR1 and CDR2 from the germline V gene are MNHEY and SMNVEV (reference sequence). The CDR3 protein is CASSLGTSGRGLGNEQFF. CDR3 coding DNA: TGTGCCAGCAGTTTGGGGACTAGCGGGAGGGGTCTGGGTAATGAGCAGTTCTTC.

V is TRBV28 and J is TRBJ2-1, with D maybe TRBD2 (5 bases). Germline V gene lookup returns CDR1 MDHEN and CDR2 SYDVKM. This CDR3 comprises 15 residues. V gave up 5 bases and J gave up 6 bases, with 17 bases separating them. DNA for the CDR3: TGTGCCAGCAGTCAACTAAGGAGAGGGTCCAATGAGCAGTTCTTC. This translates into CASSQLRRGSNEQFF.